This TCR beta chain was captured in a study of blood T cell repertoires in COVID-19. Study information: Sites in the United States, Italy and Spain provided acute and convalescent COVID-19 samples.

The age range of participants was about 18 to 90 years, with residence in about two dozen US areas. Clinical history as reported by participants underpinned cohort assignment. V was pared by 5 bases and J by 2 bases, with 3 bases of the junction left unmatched. The germline CDR1 and CDR2 sequences are MDHEN and SYDVKM. The CDR3 totals 14 residues. In the original workflow: Amplification of reference gene primers provided the estimated nucleated cell counts. Measured with immunoSEQ multiplex PCR; TCRdb has only the in-frame clones, and not every one. That table supplies the V and J calls and clone size; D and trimming were determined from the DNA. Of about 170,000 clones listed, less than 85% are singletons.

The rearrangement links TRBV28 to TRBJ1-2, with TRBD1 matching over 9 bases. Material: PBMCs or T cells enriched from blood (not recorded which). The sequence derives from a woman aged 45-65 years who had recovered from COVID-19. CDR3 DNA: TGTGCCAGCAGTCGGGACAGGGCCAACTATGGCTACACCTTC. It specifies CASSRDRANYGYTF.